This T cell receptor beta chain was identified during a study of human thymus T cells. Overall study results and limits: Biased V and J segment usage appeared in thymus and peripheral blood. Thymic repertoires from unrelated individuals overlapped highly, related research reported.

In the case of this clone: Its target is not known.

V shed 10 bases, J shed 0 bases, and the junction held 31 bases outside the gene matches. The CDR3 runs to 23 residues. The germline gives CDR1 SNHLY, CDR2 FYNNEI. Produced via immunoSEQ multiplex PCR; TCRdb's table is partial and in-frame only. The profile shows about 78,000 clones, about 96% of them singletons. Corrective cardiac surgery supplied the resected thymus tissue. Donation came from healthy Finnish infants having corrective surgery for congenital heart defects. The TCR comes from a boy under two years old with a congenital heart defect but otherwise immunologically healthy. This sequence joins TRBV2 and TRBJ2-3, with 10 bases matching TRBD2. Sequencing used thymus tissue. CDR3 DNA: TGTGCCAACCCAACAACAGGGGATCCCCCTTTACTAGCGGGACCAGCTAGCACAGATACGCAGTATTTT. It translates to CANPTTGDPPLLAGPASTDTQYF.